The present T cell receptor (beta chain) was sequenced within a study of cytomegalovirus exposure and HLA in healthy donors. This clone appeared a few times. Its antigen is unknown. Nominal health characterized the donors when sampled, though unrecorded immune exposures were likely. In the PCR, 60 Vbeta and 13 Jbeta primers were used. Produced via immunoSEQ multiplex PCR; TCRdb's table is partial and in-frame only. The data contain around 230,000 clones, about 77% of them seen just once; the ten biggest clones take up roughly 0.45%. Study-level findings and limits: Because they were indistinguishable, some V segments, including TRBV6-2 and TRBV6-3, were excluded.

Per the germline V gene, CDR1 is SGHTA and CDR2 is FQGNSA. CDR3 size: 14 residues. Losses at the gene ends were 3 bases for V and 6 bases for J; bases not matched to a gene: 5. The chain joins TRBV7-2 to TRBJ2-7, with 10 positions matching TRBD2. Sequenced sample: PBMCs. The sequence was collected from a boy aged 5-17 years in good health and CMV-seronegative. CDR3 in amino acids: CASSFSGRAREQYF. The DNA of the CDR3 is TGTGCCAGCAGCTTCAGCGGGAGGGCTCGCGAGCAGTACTTC.